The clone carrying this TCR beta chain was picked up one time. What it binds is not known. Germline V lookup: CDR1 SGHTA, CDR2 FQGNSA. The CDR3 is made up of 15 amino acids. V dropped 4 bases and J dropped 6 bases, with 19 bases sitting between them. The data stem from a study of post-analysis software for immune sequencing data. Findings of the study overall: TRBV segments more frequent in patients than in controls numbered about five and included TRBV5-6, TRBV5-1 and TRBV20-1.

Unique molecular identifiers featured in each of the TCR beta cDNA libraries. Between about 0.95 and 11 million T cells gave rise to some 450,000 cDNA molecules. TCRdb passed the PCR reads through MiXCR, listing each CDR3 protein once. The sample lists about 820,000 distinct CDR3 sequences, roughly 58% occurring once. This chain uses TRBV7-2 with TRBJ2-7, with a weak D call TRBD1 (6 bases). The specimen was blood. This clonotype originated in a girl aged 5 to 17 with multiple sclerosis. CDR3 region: CASSSQGLGMGEQYF. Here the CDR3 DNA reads TGTGCCAGCAGCTCCCAGGGGCTCGGGATGGGCGAGCAGTACTTC.